The 12 T cell receptor beta chains given below trace back to one sample, sequenced in a study of cytomegalovirus exposure and HLA in healthy donors. Vbeta (60) and Jbeta (13) primers were used in the PCR. Only in-frame clones appear in the TCRdb table, and some are missing; sequencing was by immunoSEQ multiplex PCR. The table records 75,000 to 100,000 clones, 70% to 80% of them present only once. Material for sequencing was PBMCs. The source is a woman in her sixties or seventies in good health and CMV-seropositive.

This clone occurred once. CDR3 nucleotides: TGTGCCAGCAACGGCGGGAGAAGTGTGAATACGCAGTATTTT. This sequence encodes CASNGGRSVNTQYF. The gene calls are TRBV28 and TRBJ2-3, with 7 positions matching TRBD2. J gave up 7 bases and V 7 bases, and 11 bases lay outside the gene matches. Germline V gene lookup returns CDR1 MDHEN and CDR2 SYDVKM. The CDR3 runs to 14 residues.

The sample holds a few counts of this clone. The CDR3 sequence is CASSPMGGEEAFF. In DNA form, the CDR3 reads TGTGCCAGCAGTCCTATGGGGGGAGAAGAAGCTTTCTTT. The V and J genes are TRBV28 and TRBJ1-1; D perhaps matches TRBD1 (5 bases). CDR1 is MDHEN and CDR2 is SYDVKM in the germline V gene. The CDR3 spans 13 residues. Trimming stripped 5 bases from V and 8 bases from J, with 15 bases between.

V gene TRBV19 combines with J gene TRBJ2-7, with 7 positions matching TRBD2. This CDR3 is 14 amino acids long. The V and J ends lost 5 bases and 3 bases, in that order; junction bases with no gene match: 7. Germline CDR1 reads LNHDA; CDR2 reads SQIVND (reference sequence). CDR3 coding DNA: TGTGCCAGTAGTCCAACTAGCGTACTCTACGAGCAGTACTTC. This encodes CASSPTSVLYEQYF.

In the case of this clone: Sequence at one end of the junction differs from germline and may be a read error. The chain joins TRBV15 to TRBJ1-2; 8 nucleotides match TRBD1. This CDR3 comprises 14 residues. CDR1 and CDR2 from the germline V gene are LNHNV and YYDKDF (reference sequence). In DNA, the CDR3 is TGTGCCACCAGAAGAGGAGACAGGGGCTATGGCTACACCTTC. Residues: CATRRGDRGYGYTF. The variable domain in full, with the rest retrieved from reference TRBV15 and TRBJ1-2, is DAMVIQNPRYQVTQFGKPVTLSCSQTLNHNVMYWYQQKSSQAPKLLFHYYDKDFNNEADTPDNFQSRRPNTSFCFLDIRSPGLGDTAMYLCATRRGDRGYGYTFGSGTRLTVV.

The chain links TRBV15 to TRBJ1-2; possible D gene TRBD1, 6 bases. Between the trimmed V and J ends, which lost 0 bases and 4 bases, there was a span of 15 bases. CDR1 LNHNV and CDR2 YYDKDF come from the germline V gene (reference sequence). There are 16 residues in the CDR3. The CDR3 DNA is TGTGCCACCAGCAGAGATTCCGACAGGAGGATCTATGGCTACACCTTC. This translates into CATSRDSDRRIYGYTF.

V gene TRBV20-1 combines with J gene TRBJ1-1; D might be TRBD1 (5 bases). The CDR3 sequence is 11 residues long. Germline V gene data show CDR1 as DFQATT and CDR2 as SNEGSKA (reference sequence). The CDR3 sequence is CSEGENTEAFF. CDR3 bases: TGCAGCGAAGGGGAGAACACTGAAGCTTTCTTT.

The rearrangement joins TRBV14 to TRBJ2-7; 8 nucleotides agree with TRBD2. This CDR3 comprises 16 residues. V was pared by 0 bases and J by 7 bases, with 11 bases of the junction left unmatched. Looked up from germline, CDR1 is SGHDN and CDR2 is FVKESK. This CDR3 reads CASSQEIGGAHLEQYF. The CDR3 DNA follows: TGTGCCAGCAGCCAAGAAATCGGGGGGGCCCACCTAGAGCAGTACTTC.

The chain employs TRBV9 and TRBJ2-5, with a possible D match to TRBD2 (6 bases). The V gene lost 4 bases and the J gene lost 13 bases, with 20 bases spanning the gap. The V gene's germline CDR1 is SGDLS and CDR2 YYNGEE. The CDR3 loop spans 13 amino acids. This chain's CDR3 is CASSLDEGGVAYF. Here the CDR3 DNA reads TGTGCCAGCAGCTTGGACGAAGGCGGGGTAGCGTACTTC.

V usage is TRBV19 and J usage is TRBJ2-1; no reliable D call. Deletions cut 2 bases from V and 10 bases from J, with 12 bases between. Germline-derived CDR1 and CDR2 are LNHDA and SQIVND (reference sequence). The CDR3 contains 13 residues. This CDR3 reads CASSISGLEEQFF. The DNA of the CDR3 is TGTGCCAGTAGTATATCGGGTCTGGAGGAGCAGTTCTTC.

The rearrangement uses TRBV27 and TRBJ2-1, with D possibly TRBD2 on 6 matching bases. CDR1 and CDR2 from the germline V gene are MNHEY and SMNVEV (reference sequence). The CDR3 runs to 17 residues. V lost 5 bases and J 2 bases, leaving 19 bases between the germline ends. The CDR3 nucleotides read TGTGCCAGCAGTCCTTGGGCTGGCGGGAACACCTACAATGAGCAGTTCTTC. Translated, it gives CASSPWAGGNTYNEQFF.

This sequence joins TRBV6-6 and TRBJ1-2; D call uncertain. Germline CDR1 is MNHNY and CDR2 is SVGAGI (reference sequence). The CDR3 is 13 amino acids. V gave up 5 bases and J gave up 2 bases, with 9 bases separating them. The CDR3 DNA follows: TGTGCCAGCAGTCCGCCCGGGAACTATGGCTACACCTTC. This encodes CASSPPGNYGYTF.

The gene calls are TRBV19 and TRBJ2-2; 7 bases are a match to TRBD2. This CDR3 contains 14 residues. V lost 8 bases and J lost 4; bases outside the gene matches: 7. From germline, CDR1 is LNHDA and CDR2 SQIVND (reference sequence). This CDR3 is CASLGGSGTGELFF. CDR3 DNA sequence: TGTGCCAGTCTGGGCGGGAGCGGCACCGGGGAGCTGTTTTTT.